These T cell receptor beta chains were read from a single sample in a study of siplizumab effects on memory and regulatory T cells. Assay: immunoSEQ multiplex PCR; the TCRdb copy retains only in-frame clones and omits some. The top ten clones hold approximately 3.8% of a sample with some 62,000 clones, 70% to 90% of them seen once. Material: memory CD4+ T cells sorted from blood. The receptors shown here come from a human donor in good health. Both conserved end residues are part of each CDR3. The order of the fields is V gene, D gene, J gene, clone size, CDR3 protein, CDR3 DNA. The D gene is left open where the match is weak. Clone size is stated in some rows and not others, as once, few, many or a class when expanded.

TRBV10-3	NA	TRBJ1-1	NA	CAIGGGTEAFF	TGTGCCATCGGTGGGGGAACTGAAGCTTTCTTT
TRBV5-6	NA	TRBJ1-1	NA	CASETPKNTEAFF	TGTGCCAGCGAGACACCGAAGAACACTGAAGCTTTCTTT
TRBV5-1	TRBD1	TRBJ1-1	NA	CASSSGGPNTEAFF	TGCGCCAGCAGCTCAGGGGGACCGAACACTGAAGCTTTCTTT
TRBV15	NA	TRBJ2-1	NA	CATSGRSSYNEQFF	TGTGCCACCAGCGGCAGGAGCTCCTACAATGAGCAGTTCTTC
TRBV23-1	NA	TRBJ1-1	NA	CASSQRPGCGTEAFF	TGCGCCAGCAGTCAACGTCCAGGGTGCGGGACTGAAGCTTTCTTT
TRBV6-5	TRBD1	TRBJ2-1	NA	CASSPGTGYNEQFF	TGTGCCAGCAGCCCCGGGACAGGTTACAATGAGCAGTTCTTC
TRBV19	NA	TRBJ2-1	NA	CASSSEAGPYNEQFF	TGTGCCAGTAGTTCTGAGGCCGGACCCTACAATGAGCAGTTCTTC
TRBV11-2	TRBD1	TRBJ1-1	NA	CASSLARTGGAFF	TGTGCCAGCAGCTTAGCCCGGACAGGGGGGGCTTTCTTT
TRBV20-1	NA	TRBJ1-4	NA	CSAIRGEKLFF	TGCAGTGCCATCCGGGGTGAAAAACTGTTTTTT
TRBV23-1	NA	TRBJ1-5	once	CASSQSAGVGNQPQHF	TGCGCCAGCAGTCAATCGGCGGGGGTCGGCAATCAGCCCCAGCATTTT
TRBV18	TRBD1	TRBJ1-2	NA	CASSLTGDGYTF	TGTGCCAGCTCACTGACAGGGGATGGCTACACCTTC
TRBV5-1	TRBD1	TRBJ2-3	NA	CASSLGTGGNTQYF	TGCGCCAGCAGCTTGGGGACAGGGGGCAATACGCAGTATTTT
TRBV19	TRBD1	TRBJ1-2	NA	CASSTIQGVIGYTF	TGTGCCAGTAGCACAATACAGGGGGTGATTGGCTACACCTTC
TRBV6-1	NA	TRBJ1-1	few	CASSESPGRGTEAFF	TGTGCCAGCAGTGAAAGTCCGGGTCGCGGCACTGAAGCTTTCTTT
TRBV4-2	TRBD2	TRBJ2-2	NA	CASSPSLGSGAWTGELFF	TGTGCCAGCAGCCCATCCCTTGGTAGCGGGGCTTGGACGGGGGAGCTGTTTTTT
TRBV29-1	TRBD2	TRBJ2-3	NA	CSVGQGLIADTQYF	TGCAGCGTTGGGCAGGGACTAATCGCAGATACGCAGTATTTT
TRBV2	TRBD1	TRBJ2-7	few	CASSERRGPYEQYF	TGTGCCAGCAGTGAACGAAGGGGGCCCTACGAGCAGTACTTC
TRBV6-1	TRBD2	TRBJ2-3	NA	CASSDRLAGGKGDTQYF	TGTGCCAGCAGTGACAGACTAGCGGGGGGGAAGGGAGATACGCAGTATTTT
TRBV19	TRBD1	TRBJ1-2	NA	CASSRDRDYGYTF	TGTGCCAGTAGTAGGGACAGGGACTATGGCTACACCTTC
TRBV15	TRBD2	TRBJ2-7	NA	CATSSGLAGVRDEQYF	TGTGCCACCAGCTCGGGACTAGCGGGAGTTCGGGACGAGCAGTACTTC
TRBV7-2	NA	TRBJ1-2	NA	CASSPSPAEAYGYTF	TGTGCCAGCAGCCCTAGTCCTGCCGAAGCTTATGGCTACACCTTC
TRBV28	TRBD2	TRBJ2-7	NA	CASRTSGYEQYF	TGTGCCAGCCGGACTAGCGGGTACGAGCAGTACTTC
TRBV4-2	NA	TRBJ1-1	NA	CASSQELGFTEAFF	TGTGCCAGCAGCCAAGAACTGGGGTTCACTGAAGCTTTCTTT
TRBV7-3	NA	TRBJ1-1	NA	CASSWTTNTEAFF	TGTGCCAGCAGCTGGACAACGAACACTGAAGCTTTCTTT
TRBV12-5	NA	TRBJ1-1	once	CASALLMNTEAFF	TGTGCTAGTGCCCTCTTAATGAACACTGAAGCTTTCTTT
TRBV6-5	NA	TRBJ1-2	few	CASSYHYGTYGYTF	TGTGCCAGCAGTTACCATTACGGGACCTATGGCTACACCTTC
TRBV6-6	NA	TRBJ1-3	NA	CASKGVGSGNTIYF	TGTGCCAGCAAGGGAGTAGGGTCTGGAAACACCATATATTTT
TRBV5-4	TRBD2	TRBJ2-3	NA	CASSSGGSGSTDTQYF	TGTGCCAGCAGCTCCGGCGGTAGCGGGAGCACAGATACGCAGTATTTT
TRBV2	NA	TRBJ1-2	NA	CASGEGYGYTF	TGTGCCAGCGGGGAGGGCTATGGCTACACCTTC
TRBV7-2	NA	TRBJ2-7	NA	CASSLVGTGEQYF	TGTGCCAGCAGCTTAGTGGGCACGGGAGAGCAGTACTTC
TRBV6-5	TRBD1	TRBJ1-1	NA	CASSLWTGDTEAFF	TGTGCCAGCAGTCTATGGACAGGGGACACTGAAGCTTTCTTT
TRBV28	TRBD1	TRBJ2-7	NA	CASSPGQTYEQYF	TGTGCCAGCAGCCCGGGACAGACCTACGAGCAGTACTTC
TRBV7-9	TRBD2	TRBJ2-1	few	CASSLRTSGRADEQFF	TGTGCCAGCAGTCTTCGGACTAGCGGGAGGGCCGATGAGCAGTTCTTC
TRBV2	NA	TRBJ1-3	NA	CASIFEVREGAGNTIYF	TGTGCCAGCATCTTTGAAGTTCGCGAAGGGGCAGGAAACACCATATATTTT
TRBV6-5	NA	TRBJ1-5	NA	CASSPVPREGQPQHF	TGTGCCAGCAGTCCAGTGCCCAGAGAGGGCCAGCCCCAGCATTTT
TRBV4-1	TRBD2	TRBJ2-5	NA	CASSQAGTSGRGGTQYF	TGCGCCAGCAGCCAAGCTGGAACTAGCGGTCGGGGAGGGACCCAGTACTTC
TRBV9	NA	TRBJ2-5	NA	CASSVVLGETQYF	TGTGCCAGCAGCGTAGTGTTGGGGGAGACCCAGTACTTC
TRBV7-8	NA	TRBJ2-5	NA	CASSREGVEETQYF	TGTGCCAGCAGCCGAGAAGGGGTTGAAGAGACCCAGTACTTC
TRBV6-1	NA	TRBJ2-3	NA	CASSVAASTPQYF	TGTGCCAGCAGTGTGGCAGCGTCTACTCCGCAGTATTTT
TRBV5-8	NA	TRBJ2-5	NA	CASSLYRGAQETQYF	TGTGCCAGCAGCTTGTATAGGGGGGCCCAAGAGACCCAGTACTTC
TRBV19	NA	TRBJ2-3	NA	CASSSYRVKEDTQYF	TGTGCCAGTAGTTCGTACCGGGTCAAGGAGGATACGCAGTATTTT
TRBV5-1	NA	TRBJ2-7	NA	CASSLVWPEGYEQYF	TGCGCCAGCAGCTTGGTTTGGCCCGAGGGTTACGAGCAGTACTTC
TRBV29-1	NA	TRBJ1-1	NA	CSAPERGLSTEAFF	TGCAGCGCCCCCGAGCGGGGCTTGAGCACTGAAGCTTTCTTT
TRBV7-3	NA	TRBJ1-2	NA	CASSLSRQYGYTF	TGTGCCAGCAGCTTAAGTAGACAGTATGGCTACACCTTC
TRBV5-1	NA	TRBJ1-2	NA	CASSLEDYGYTF	TGCGCCAGCAGCTTGGAGGACTATGGCTACACCTTC
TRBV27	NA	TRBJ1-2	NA	CASSSRQATKYGYTF	TGTGCCAGCAGTTCCCGACAGGCCACAAAATATGGCTACACCTTC